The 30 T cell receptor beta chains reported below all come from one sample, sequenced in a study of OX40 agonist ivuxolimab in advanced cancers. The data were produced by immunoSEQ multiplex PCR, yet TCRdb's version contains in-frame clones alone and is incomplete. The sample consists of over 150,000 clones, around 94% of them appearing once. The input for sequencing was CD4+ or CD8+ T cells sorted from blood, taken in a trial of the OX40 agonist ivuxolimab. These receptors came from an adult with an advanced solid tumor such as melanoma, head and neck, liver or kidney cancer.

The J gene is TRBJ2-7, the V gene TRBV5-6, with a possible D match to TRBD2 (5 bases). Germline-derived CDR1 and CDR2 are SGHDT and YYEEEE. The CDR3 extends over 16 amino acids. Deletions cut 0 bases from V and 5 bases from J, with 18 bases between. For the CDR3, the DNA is TGTGCCAGCAGCTTGGCCCCTTCGTGGAGGCCCCACGAGCAGTACTTC. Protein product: CASSLAPSWRPHEQYF. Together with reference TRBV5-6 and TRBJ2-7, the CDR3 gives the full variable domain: DAGVTQSPTHLIKTRGQQVTLRCSPKSGHDTVSWYQQALGQGPQFIFQYYEEEERQRGNFPDRFSGHQFPNYSSELNVNALLLGDSALYLCASSLAPSWRPHEQYFGPGTRLTVT.

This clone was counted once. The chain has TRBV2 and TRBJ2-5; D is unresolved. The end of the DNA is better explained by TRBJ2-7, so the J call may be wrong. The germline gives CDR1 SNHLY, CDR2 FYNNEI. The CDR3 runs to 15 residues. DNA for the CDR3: TGTGCCAGCAGTCTCAACCCAGGACCCTACTACGAGCAGTACTTC. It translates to CASSLNPGPYYEQYF.

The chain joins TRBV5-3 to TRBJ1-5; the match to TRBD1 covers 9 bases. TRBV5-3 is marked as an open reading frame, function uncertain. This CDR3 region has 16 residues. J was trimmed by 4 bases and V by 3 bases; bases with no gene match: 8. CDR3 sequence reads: CARSSLRDRENQPQHF. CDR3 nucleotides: TGTGCCAGAAGCTCTCTACGGGACAGGGAAAATCAGCCCCAGCATTTT.

CDR3 region: CASSVEAGGNSPLHF. CDR3 sequence (DNA): TGTGCCAGCAGCGTAGAGGCAGGGGGCAATTCACCCCTCCACTTT. The chain couples TRBV9 to TRBJ1-6; 8 bases agree with TRBD1. The CDR3 totals 15 residues. Germline lookup yields CDR1 SGDLS and CDR2 YYNGEE. V gave up 0 bases and J gave up 7 bases; unmatched junction bases: 3.

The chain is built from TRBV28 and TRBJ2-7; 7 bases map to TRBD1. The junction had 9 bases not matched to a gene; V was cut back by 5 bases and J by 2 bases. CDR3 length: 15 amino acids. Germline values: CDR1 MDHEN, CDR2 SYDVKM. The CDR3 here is CASSKGGPTTYEQYF. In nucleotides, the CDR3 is TGTGCCAGCAGTAAAGGGGGCCCGACCACCTACGAGCAGTACTTC.

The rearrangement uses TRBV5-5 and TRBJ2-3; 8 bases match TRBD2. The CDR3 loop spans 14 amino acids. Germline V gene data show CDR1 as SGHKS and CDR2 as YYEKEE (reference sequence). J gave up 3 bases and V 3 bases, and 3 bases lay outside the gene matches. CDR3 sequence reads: CASSSGGITDTQYF. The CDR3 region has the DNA TGTGCCAGCAGCTCGGGGGGGATAACAGATACGCAGTATTTT.

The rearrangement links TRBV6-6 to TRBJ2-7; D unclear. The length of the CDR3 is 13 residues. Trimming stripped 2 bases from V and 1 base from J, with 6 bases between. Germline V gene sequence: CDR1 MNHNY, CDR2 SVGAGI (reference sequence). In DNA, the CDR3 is TGTGCCAGCAGTTACGCTGGTTCCTACGAGCAGTACTTC. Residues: CASSYAGSYEQYF.

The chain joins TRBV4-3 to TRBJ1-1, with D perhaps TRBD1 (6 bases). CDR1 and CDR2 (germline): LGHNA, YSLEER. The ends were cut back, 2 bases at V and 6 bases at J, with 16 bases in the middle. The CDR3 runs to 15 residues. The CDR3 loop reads CASSQSGHQAAEAFF. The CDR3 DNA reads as TGCGCCAGCAGCCAATCGGGACACCAGGCCGCTGAAGCTTTCTTT.

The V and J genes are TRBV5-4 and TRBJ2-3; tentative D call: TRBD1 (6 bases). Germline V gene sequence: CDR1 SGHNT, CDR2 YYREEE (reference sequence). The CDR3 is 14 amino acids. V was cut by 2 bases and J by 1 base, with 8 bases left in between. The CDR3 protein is CASSFWGRTDTQYF. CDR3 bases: TGTGCCAGCAGCTTTTGGGGGCGCACAGATACGCAGTATTTT.

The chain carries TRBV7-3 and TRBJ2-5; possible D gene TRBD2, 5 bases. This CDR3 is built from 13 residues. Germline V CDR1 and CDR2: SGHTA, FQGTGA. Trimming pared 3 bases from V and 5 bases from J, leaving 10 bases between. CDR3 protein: CASSFGTGETQYF. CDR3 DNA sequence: TGTGCCAGCAGCTTCGGAACGGGGGAGACCCAGTACTTC.

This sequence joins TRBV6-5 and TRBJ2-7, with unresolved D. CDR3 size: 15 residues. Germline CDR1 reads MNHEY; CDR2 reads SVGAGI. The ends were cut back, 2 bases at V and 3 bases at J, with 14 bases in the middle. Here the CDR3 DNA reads TGTGCCAGCAGTTACAATAATCCCAGGAGCTACGAGCAGTACTTC. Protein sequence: CASSYNNPRSYEQYF.

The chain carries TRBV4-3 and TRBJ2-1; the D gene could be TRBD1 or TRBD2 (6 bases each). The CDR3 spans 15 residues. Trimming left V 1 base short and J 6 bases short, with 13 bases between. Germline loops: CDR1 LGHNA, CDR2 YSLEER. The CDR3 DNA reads TGCGCCAGCAGCCAAGTCTGGGGGGCCGGCAATGAGCAGTTCTTC. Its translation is CASSQVWGAGNEQFF.

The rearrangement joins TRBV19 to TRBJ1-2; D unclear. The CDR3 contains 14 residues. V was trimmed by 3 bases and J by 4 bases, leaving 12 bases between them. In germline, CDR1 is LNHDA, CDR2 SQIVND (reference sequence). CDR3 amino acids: CASSIRTAIYGYTF. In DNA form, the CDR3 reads TGTGCCAGTAGTATCAGGACGGCTATCTATGGCTACACCTTC.

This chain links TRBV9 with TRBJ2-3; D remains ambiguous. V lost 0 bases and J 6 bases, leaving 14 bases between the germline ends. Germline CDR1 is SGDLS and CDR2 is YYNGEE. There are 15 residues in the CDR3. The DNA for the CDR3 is TGTGCCAGCAGCGTAGCAACAGTTGGTTTGGATACGCAGTATTTT. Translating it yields CASSVATVGLDTQYF.

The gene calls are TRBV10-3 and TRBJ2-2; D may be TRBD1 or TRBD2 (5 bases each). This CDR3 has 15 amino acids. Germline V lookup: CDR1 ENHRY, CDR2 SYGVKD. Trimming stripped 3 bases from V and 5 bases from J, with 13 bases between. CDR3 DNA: TGTGCCATCAGTGACTGGGGGAAAGGTACCGGGGAGCTGTTTTTT. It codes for CAISDWGKGTGELFF.

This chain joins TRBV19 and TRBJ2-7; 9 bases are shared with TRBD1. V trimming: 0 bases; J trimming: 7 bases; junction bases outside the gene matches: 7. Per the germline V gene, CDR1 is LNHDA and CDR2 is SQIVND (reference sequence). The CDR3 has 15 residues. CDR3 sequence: CASSIDRTGEGEQYF. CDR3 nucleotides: TGTGCCAGTAGTATAGATCGGACAGGGGAGGGAGAGCAGTACTTC.

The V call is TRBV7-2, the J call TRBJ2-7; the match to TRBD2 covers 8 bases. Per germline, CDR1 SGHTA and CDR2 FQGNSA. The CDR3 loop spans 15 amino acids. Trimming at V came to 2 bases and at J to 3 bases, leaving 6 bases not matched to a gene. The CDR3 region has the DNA TGTGCCAGCAGCTTAAGCCGTCGGGAGGGCTACGAGCAGTACTTC. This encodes CASSLSRREGYEQYF.

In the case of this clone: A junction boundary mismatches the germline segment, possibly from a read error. CDR3 bases: TGTGCCTGGACCTTGGGACAGGGACCCCTATCCTTC. Encoded protein: CAWTLGQGPLSF. The chain couples TRBV30 to TRBJ1-2; 9 nucleotides align to TRBD1. The CDR3 contains 12 residues. Germline CDR1 and CDR2: GTSNPN and SVGIG (reference sequence). Combining the CDR3 with reference TRBV30 and TRBJ1-2 gives the whole variable domain SQTIHQWPATLVQPVGSPLSLECTVEGTSNPNLYWYRQAAGRGLQLLFYSVGIGQISSEVPQNLSASRPQDRQFILSSKKLLLSDSGFYLCAWTLGQGPLSFGSGTRLTVV.

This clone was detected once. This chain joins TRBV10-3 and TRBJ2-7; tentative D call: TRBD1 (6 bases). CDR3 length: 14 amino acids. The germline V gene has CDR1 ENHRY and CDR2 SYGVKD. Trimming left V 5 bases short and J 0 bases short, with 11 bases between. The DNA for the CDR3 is TGTGCCATCAGTCTTGACAGGAACTCCTACGAGCAGTACTTC. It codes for CAISLDRNSYEQYF.

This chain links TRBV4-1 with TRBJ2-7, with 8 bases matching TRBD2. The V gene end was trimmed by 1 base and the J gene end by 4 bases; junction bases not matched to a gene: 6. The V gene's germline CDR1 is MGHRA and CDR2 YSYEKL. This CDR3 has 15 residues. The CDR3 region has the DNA TGCGCCAGCAGCCAAGCCTTAGCGGGGACATACGAGCAGTACTTC. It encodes CASSQALAGTYEQYF.

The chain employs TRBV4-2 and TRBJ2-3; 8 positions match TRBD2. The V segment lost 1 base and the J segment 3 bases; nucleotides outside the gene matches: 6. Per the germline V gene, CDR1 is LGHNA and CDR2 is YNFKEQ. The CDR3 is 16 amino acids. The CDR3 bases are TGTGCCAGCAGCCAAGGGAAAACTAGCGGTACAGATACGCAGTATTTT. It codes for CASSQGKTSGTDTQYF.

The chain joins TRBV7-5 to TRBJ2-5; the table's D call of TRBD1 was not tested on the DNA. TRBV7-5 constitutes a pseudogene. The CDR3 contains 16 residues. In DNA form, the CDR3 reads TGTGCCAGAAGAGTCACAGGGGATGCTCCACAAGAGACCCAGTACTTC. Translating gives CARRVTGDAPQETQYF.

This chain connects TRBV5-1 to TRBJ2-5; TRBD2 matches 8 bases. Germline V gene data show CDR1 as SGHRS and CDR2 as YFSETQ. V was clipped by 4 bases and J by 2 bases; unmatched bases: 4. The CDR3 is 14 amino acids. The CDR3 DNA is TGCGCCAGCAGCCGGGAGGGTGGACAAGAGACCCAGTACTTC. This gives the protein CASSREGGQETQYF. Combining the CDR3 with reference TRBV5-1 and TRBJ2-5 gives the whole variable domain KAGVTQTPRYLIKTRGQQVTLSCSPISGHRSVSWYQQTPGQGLQFLFEYFSETQRNKGNFPGRFSGRQFSNSRSEMNVSTLELGDSALYLCASSREGGQETQYFGPGTRLLVL.

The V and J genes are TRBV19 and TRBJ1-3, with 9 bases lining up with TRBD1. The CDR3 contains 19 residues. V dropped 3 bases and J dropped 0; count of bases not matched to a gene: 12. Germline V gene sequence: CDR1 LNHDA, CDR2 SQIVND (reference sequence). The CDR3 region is CASSIYSGQGSNSGNTIYF. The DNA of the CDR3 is TGTGCCAGTAGTATTTACTCGGGACAGGGCTCCAACTCTGGAAACACCATATATTTT.

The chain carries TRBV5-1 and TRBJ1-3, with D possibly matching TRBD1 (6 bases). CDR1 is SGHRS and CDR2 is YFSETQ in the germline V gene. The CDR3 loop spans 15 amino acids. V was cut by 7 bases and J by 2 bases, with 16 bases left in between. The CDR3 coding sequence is TGCGCCAGCTCACCCATAGGGGGGCCTGGAAACACCATATATTTT. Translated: CASSPIGGPGNTIYF.

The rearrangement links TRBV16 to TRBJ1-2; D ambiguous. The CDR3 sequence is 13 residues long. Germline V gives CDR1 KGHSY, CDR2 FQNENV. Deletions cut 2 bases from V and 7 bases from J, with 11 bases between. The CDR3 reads CASSQAPFGGYTF. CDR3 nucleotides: TGTGCCAGCAGCCAAGCCCCCTTCGGTGGCTACACCTTC.

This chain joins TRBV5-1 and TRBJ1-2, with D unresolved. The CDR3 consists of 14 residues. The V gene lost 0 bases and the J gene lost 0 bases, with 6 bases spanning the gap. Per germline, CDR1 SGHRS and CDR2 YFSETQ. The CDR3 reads CASSLESANYGYTF. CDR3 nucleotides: TGCGCCAGCAGCTTGGAATCAGCTAACTATGGCTACACCTTC.

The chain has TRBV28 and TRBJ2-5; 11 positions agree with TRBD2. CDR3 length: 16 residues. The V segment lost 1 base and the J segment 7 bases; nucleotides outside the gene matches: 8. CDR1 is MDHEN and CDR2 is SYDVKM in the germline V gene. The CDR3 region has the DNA TGTGCCAGCAGTTTATCGGCTAGCGGGGGGACAGGGACCCAGTACTTC. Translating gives CASSLSASGGTGTQYF.

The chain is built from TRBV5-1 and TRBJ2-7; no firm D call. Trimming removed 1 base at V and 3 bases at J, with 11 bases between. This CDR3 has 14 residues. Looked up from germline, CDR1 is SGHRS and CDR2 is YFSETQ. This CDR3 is CASSLRAQLYEQYF. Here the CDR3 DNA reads TGCGCCAGCAGCTTGAGGGCCCAACTCTACGAGCAGTACTTC.

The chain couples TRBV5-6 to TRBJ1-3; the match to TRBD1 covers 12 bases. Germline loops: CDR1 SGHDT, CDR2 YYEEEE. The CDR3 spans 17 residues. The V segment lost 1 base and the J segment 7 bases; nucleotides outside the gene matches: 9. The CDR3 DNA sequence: TGTGCCAGCAGCTTGTTCGGGACAGGGGGCGCGGGGAACACCATATATTTT. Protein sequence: CASSLFGTGGAGNTIYF.